This T cell receptor beta chain was obtained from a study of beta chain features in type 1 diabetes. Study-level points and caveats: The question of HLA type influencing TCRB rearrangement was one that remained unresolved here. Across all four CD4+ subsets, people with type 1 diabetes showed modestly shorter TCRB CDR3s. cDNA-based sequencing might over-represent cells highly expressing TCR. More deletions and fewer insertions at VDJ junctions were seen in type 1 diabetes patients.

Researchers reported sorting CD4+ naive, central memory, regulatory and stem cell-like memory cells via CD45RO/CCR7/CD25/CD127/CD95/CD27. To note about this clone: The antigen remains undetermined.

Expressed TCRB transcripts were sequenced because the isolated RNA had all been reverse transcribed beforehand. TCRdb's copy holds only in-frame clones and misses some; the assay was immunoSEQ multiplex PCR. The sample lists over 150,000 clones; 10% were seen once. Specimen: central memory CD4+ T cells from blood. This TCR was sampled from a man between 25 and 39 years old with type 1 diabetes.

In DNA form, the CDR3 reads TGTGCCAGCAGTCGGGCAGGGGGCCACACTGAAGCTTTCTTT. It codes for CASSRAGGHTEAFF. The chain links TRBV27 to TRBJ1-1; 8 positions agree with TRBD1. V trimming: 5 bases; J trimming: 3 bases; junction bases outside the gene matches: 5. Per the germline V gene, CDR1 is MNHEY and CDR2 is SMNVEV (reference sequence). The CDR3 has 14 residues.